The clone carrying this TCR beta chain was observed at least ten times. A unique molecular identifier was carried by every single TCR cDNA molecule. TCRdb recomputed calls from the 5' RACE reads with MiXCR, one row per CDR3 protein. The table includes about 7,300 distinct CDR3 sequences, 15% to 20% detected once. Time point noted: sample taken at primary tumor resection. The input material, whole RNA from tumor, nontumor lung or frozen PBMC, was sequenced unsorted. There were 65 or so donors, all of them untreated patients with early-stage non-small cell lung cancer. The V gene's germline CDR1 is SGHVS and CDR2 FQNEAQ. The CDR3 loop spans 15 amino acids. V lost 5 bases and J lost 4; bases outside the gene matches: 10. These data belong to a study of spatial heterogeneity in lung cancer. Study summary: Sequencing consistently turned up more beta-chain sequences than alpha-chain sequences. Mean representation of each unique TCR and UMI combination in the raw reads exceeded 9.5 occurrences.

V usage is TRBV7-8 and J usage is TRBJ1-2, with TRBD1 matching over 7 bases. The sequencing here drew on PBMCs, taken at surgery. This clonotype was obtained from a female donor with early-stage non-small cell lung cancer. CDR3 loop: CASSNGYGTAYGYTF. The CDR3, as DNA: TGTGCCAGCAGCAATGGCTACGGGACAGCCTATGGCTACACCTTC.